This entry is about one T cell receptor (beta chain). The germline V gene has CDR1 SGHTA and CDR2 FQGNSA. This CDR3 contains 15 residues. V gave up 5 bases and J gave up 5 bases; unmatched junction bases: 5. The sample is drawn from a study of cytomegalovirus exposure and HLA in healthy donors. Whole-study context: As an earlier analysis found, 150 million to 200 million T cells yielded about 120 million unique TCR beta sequences.

Primers: 60 Vbeta forward and 13 Jbeta reverse. Data came from immunoSEQ multiplex PCR; TCRdb stores just in-frame clones and leaves some out. The table shows about 85,000 clones, with roughly 80% occurring only once. The chain is built from TRBV7-2 and TRBJ1-6; 8 bases are a match to TRBD1. Sequencing was carried out using PBMCs. This TCR derives from a woman between 50 and 59 years old in good health and CMV-seropositive. Written as DNA, the CDR3 is TGTGCCAGCAGCGTTCAGGGGGCAAATAATTCACCCCTCCACTTT. Its protein is CASSVQGANNSPLHF.